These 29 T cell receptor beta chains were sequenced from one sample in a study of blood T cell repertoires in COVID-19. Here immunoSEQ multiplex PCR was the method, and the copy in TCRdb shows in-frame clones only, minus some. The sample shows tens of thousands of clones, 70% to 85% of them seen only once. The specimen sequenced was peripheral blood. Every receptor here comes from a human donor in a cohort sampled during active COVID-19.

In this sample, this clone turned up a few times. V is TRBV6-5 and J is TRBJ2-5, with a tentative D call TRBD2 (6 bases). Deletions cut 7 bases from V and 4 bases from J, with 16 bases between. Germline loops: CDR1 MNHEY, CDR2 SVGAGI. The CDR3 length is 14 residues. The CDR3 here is CASNPRGILETQYF. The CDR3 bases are TGTGCCAGCAACCCCCGGGGGATTTTAGAGACCCAGTACTTC.

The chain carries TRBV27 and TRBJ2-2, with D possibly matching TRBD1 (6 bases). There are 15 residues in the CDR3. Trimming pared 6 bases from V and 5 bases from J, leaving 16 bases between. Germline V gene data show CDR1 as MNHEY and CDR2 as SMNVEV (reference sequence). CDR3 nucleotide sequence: TGTGCCAGCAGCCCGGTGGGGGCTAGAACCGGGGAGCTGTTTTTT. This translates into CASSPVGARTGELFF.

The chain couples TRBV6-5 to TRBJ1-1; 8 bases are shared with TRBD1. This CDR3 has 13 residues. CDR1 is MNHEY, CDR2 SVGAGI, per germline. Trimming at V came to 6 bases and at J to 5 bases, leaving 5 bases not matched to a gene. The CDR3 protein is CASRWTGQTEAFF. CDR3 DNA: TGTGCCAGCAGATGGACAGGGCAGACTGAAGCTTTCTTT.

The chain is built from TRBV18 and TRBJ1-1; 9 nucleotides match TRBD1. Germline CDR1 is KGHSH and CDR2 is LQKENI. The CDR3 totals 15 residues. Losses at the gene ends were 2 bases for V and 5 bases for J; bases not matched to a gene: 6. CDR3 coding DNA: TGTGCCAGCTCACCAACACAGGGGGCGCGGACTGAAGCTTTCTTT. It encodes CASSPTQGARTEAFF.

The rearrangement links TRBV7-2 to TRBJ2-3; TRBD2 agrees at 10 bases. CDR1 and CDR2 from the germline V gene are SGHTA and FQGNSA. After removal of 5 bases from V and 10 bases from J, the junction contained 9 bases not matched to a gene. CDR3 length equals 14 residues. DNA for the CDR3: TGTGCCAGCAGCGAGGGACTAGCGCTCCGTGCGCAGTATTTT. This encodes CASSEGLALRAQYF. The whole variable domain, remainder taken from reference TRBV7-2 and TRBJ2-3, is GAGVSQSPSNKVTEKGKDVELRCDPISGHTALYWYRQSLGQGLEFLIYFQGNSAPDKSGLPSDRFSAERTGGSVSTLTIQRTQQEDSAVYLCASSEGLALRAQYFGPGTRLTVL.

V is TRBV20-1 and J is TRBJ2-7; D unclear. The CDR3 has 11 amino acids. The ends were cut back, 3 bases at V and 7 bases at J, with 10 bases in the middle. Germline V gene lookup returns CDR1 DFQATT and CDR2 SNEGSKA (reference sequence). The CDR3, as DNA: TGCAGTGCTAGGACAACTGGGGAGCAGTACTTC. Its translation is CSARTTGEQYF.

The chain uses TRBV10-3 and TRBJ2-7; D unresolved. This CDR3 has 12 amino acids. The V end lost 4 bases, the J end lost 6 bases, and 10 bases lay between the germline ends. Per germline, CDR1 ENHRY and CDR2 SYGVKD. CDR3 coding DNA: TGTGCCATCAGTGGTAACAGTCGCGAGCAGTACTTC. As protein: CAISGNSREQYF.

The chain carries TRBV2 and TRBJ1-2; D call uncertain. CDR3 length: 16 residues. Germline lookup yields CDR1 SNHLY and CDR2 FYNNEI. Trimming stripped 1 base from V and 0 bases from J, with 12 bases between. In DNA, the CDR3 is TGTGCCAGCAGTGAAGTAAGACAACCTACTAACTATGGCTACACCTTC. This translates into CASSEVRQPTNYGYTF.

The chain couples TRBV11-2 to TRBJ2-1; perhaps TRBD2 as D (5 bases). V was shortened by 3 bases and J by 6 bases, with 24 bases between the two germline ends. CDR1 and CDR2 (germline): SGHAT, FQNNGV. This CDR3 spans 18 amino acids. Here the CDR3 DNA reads TGTGCCAGCAGCTTCCTCTCAGTAGGACTGACAAAGATCAATGAGCAGTTCTTC. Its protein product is CASSFLSVGLTKINEQFF.

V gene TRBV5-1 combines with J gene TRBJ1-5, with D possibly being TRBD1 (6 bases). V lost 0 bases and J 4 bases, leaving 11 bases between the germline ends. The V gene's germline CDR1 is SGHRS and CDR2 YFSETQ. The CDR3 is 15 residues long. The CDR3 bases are TGCGCCAGCAGCTTGGGGACAGTTGCAAATCAGCCCCAGCATTTT. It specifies CASSLGTVANQPQHF.

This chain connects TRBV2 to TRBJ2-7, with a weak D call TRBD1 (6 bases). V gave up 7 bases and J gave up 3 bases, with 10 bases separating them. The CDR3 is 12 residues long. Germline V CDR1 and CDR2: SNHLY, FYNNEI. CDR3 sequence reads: CASTNRDYEQYF. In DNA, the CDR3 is TGTGCCAGCACCAACAGGGACTACGAGCAGTACTTC.

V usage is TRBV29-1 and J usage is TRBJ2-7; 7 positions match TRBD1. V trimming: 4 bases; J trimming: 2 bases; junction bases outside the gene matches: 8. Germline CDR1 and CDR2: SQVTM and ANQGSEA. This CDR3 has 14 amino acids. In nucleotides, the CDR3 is TGCAGCGTTGCACGACAGGGAAGAACCTACGAGCAGTACTTC. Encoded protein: CSVARQGRTYEQYF.

The CDR3 DNA reads TGTGCCAGCAGCTTATTGGGACAGGGATATGGTGAGCAGTTCTTC. It is translated as CASSLLGQGYGEQFF. V gene TRBV7-2 combines with J gene TRBJ2-1; 9 bases are shared with TRBD1. Germline-derived CDR1 and CDR2 are SGHTA and FQGNSA. V shed 2 bases, J shed 9 bases, and the junction held 8 bases outside the gene matches. The CDR3 is 15 amino acids.

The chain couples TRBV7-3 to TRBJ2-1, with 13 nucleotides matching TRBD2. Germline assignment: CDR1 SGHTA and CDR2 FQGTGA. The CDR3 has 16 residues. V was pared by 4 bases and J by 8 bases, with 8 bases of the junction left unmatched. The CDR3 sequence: CASSSRTSGSNYEQFF. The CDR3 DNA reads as TGTGCCAGCAGCTCCCGGACTAGCGGGAGTAATTATGAGCAGTTCTTC.

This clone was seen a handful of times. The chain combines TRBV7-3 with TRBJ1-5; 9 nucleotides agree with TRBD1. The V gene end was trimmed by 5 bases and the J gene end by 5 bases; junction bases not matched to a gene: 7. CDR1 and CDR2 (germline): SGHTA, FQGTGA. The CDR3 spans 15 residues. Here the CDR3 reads CASSPSGTGHQPQHF. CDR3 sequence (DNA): TGTGCCAGCAGCCCGTCGGGGACAGGGCATCAGCCCCAGCATTTT.

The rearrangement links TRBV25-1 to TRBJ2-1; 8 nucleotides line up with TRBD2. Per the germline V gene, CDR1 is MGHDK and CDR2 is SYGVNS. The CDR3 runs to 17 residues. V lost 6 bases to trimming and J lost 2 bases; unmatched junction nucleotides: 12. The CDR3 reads CASSQLGGRLTYNEQFF. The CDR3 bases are TGTGCCAGCAGCCAACTTGGCGGGAGGTTAACCTACAATGAGCAGTTCTTC.

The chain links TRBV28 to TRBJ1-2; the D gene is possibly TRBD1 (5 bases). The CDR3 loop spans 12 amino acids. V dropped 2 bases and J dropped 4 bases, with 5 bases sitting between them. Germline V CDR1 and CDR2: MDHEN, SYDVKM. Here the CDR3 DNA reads TGTGCCAGCAGTTTAAGGGGCTATGGCTACACCTTC. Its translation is CASSLRGYGYTF.

The CDR3 region has the DNA TGTGCCACCAGCAGCGGGACAGGGGGGAATCAGCCCCAGCATTTT. It specifies CATSSGTGGNQPQHF. The rearrangement joins TRBV15 to TRBJ1-5; 11 positions match TRBD1. The CDR3 loop spans 15 amino acids. CDR1 and CDR2 (germline): LNHNV, YYDKDF (reference sequence). V lost 3 bases, J lost 4 bases, and 2 bases stayed unmatched.

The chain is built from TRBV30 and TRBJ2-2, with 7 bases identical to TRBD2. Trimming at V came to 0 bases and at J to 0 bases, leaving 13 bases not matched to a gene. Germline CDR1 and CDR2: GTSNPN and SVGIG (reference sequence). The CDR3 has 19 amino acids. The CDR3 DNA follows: TGTGCCTGGAGTGTACGGCGGAATAGCGGGTGGACGAACACCGGGGAGCTGTTTTTT. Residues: CAWSVRRNSGWTNTGELFF.

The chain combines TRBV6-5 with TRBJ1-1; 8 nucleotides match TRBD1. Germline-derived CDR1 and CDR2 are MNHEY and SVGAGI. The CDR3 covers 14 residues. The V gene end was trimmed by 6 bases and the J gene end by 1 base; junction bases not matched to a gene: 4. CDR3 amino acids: CASSTGTGNTEAFF. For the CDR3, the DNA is TGTGCCAGCAGCACCGGGACAGGGAACACTGAAGCTTTCTTT.

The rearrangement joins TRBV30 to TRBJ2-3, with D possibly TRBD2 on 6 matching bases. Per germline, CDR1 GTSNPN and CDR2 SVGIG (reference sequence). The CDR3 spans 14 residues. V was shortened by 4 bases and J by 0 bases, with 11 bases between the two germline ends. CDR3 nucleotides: TGTGCCTGGACAGCGGGCCGCAGCACAGATACGCAGTATTTT. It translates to CAWTAGRSTDTQYF.

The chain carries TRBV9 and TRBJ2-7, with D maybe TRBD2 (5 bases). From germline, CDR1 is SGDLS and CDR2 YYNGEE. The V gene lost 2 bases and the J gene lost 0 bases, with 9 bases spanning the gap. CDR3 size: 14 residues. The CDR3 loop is CASSVGSNSYEQYF. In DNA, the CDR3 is TGTGCCAGCAGCGTGGGGAGTAACTCCTACGAGCAGTACTTC.

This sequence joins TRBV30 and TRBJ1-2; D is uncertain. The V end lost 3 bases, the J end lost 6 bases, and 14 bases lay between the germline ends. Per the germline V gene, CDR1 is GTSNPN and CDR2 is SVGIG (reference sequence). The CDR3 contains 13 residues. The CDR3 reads CAWRPDYSDGYTF. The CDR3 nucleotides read TGTGCCTGGAGGCCCGACTATAGTGATGGCTACACCTTC.

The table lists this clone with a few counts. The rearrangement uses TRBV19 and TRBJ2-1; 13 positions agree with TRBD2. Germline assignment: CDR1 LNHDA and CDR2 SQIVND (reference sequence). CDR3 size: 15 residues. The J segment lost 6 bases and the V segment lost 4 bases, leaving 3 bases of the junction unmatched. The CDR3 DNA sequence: TGTGCCAGTAGTAGGGGACTAGCGGGAATCAATGAGCAGTTCTTC. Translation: CASSRGLAGINEQFF.

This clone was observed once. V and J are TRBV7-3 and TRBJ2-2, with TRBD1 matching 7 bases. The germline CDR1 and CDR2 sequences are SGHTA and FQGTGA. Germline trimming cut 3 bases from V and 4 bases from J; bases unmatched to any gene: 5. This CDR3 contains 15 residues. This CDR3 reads CASSLSQGVTGELFF. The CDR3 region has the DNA TGTGCCAGCAGCTTGTCCCAGGGGGTCACCGGGGAGCTGTTTTTT.

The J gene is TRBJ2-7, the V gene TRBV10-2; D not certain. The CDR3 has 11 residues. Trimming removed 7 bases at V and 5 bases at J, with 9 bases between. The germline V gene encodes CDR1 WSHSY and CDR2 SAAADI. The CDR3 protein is CASTHTHEQYF. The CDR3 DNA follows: TGCGCCAGCACACATACCCACGAGCAGTACTTC.

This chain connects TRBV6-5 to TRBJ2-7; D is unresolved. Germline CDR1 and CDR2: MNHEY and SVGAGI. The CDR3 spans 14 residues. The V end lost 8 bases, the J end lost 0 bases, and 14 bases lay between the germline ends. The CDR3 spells CASARTASSYEQYF. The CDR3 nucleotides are TGTGCCAGCGCCCGTACAGCAAGCTCCTACGAGCAGTACTTC.

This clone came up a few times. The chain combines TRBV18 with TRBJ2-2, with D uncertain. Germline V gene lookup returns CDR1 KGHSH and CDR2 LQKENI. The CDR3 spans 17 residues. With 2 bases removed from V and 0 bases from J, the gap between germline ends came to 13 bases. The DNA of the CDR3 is TGTGCCAGCTCACCAATACGGGTCACTGCGAACACCGGGGAGCTGTTTTTT. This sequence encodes CASSPIRVTANTGELFF.

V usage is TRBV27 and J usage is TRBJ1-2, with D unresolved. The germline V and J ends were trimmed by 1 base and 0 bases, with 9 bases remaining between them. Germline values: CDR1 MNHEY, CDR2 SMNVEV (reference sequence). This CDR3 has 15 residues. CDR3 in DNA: TGTGCCAGCAGTTTATTTTGGGGAGCTAACTATGGCTACACCTTC. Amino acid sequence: CASSLFWGANYGYTF.